The count of the clone carrying this TCR beta chain is one. Under the authors' procedure: Amplification of reference gene primers was used by the study to estimate nucleated cell counts. Libraries were prepared by immunoSEQ multiplex PCR; TCRdb keeps only in-frame clonotypes and omits some of them. V, J and clone size are those of that table, while D and trimming were read from the DNA. Counted here are hundreds of thousands of clones, about 86% occurring once; the ten biggest clones make up approximately 9.4%. Germline V gene data show CDR1 as MDHEN and CDR2 as SYDVKM. The length of the CDR3 is 14 residues. Trimming took off 2 bases at V and 5 bases at J, with 13 bases between the two ends. The data stem from a study of blood T cell repertoires in COVID-19. The overall study: Spain, Italy and the United States supplied samples that represented acute and convalescent COVID-19. In each case, the material was cDNA or gDNA derived from T cells, B-cell-depleted T cells, or PBMCs.

The TCR sequence derives from a woman over 75 with acute or convalescent COVID-19. The specimen sequenced was peripheral blood. The V gene is TRBV28, the J gene TRBJ2-7, with D possibly TRBD1 on 7 matching bases. The CDR3, as DNA: TGTGCCAGCAGTTTAGGAGGGGGCCTGGACGAGCAGTACTTC. Translating gives CASSLGGGLDEQYF.